This T cell receptor (beta chain) was recovered during a study of T cells in Graves' hyperthyroidism and ophthalmopathy. The CDR3 covers 16 residues. The V end was cut by 5 bases, the J end by 2 bases, with 18 bases between. From germline, CDR1 is SEHNR and CDR2 FQNEAQ (reference sequence). Researchers amplified the TCR beta CDR3 regions from RNA transcripts. Researchers ran a first-round RT-PCR on the TCR CDR3 using the HTBI primer set. MiXCR was run by TCRdb on the multiplex PCR reads, yielding one entry per CDR3 protein. This sample carries nearly 750,000 distinct CDR3 sequences, around a third of them seen once, and the ten largest clones take around a third.

The receptor was derived from a middle-aged woman with Graves' hyperthyroidism. The source material was blood. The chain links TRBV7-9 to TRBJ1-2; possibly TRBD1 for D (5 bases). CDR3 coding DNA: TGTGCCAGCAGCGCTGGAGGTCGGGGACTCAACTATGGCTACACCTTC. Translating it yields CASSAGGRGLNYGYTF.